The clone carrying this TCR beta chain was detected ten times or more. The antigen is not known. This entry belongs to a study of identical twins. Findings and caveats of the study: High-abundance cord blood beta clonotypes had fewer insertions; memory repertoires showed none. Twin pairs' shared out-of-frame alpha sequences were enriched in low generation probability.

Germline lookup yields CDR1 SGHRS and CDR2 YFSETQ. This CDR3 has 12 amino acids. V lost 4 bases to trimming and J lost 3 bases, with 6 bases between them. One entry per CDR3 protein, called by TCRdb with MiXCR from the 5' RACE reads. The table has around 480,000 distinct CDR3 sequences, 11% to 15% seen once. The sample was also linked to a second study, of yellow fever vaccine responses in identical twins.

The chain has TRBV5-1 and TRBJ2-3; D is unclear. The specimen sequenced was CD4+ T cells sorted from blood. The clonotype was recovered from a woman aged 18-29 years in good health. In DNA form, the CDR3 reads TGCGCCAGCAGCGGGCTTACAGATACGCAGTATTTT. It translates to CASSGLTDTQYF.